This T cell receptor beta chain was identified in a study of regulatory T cells in long-lasting Graves disease. Study in general: Duration of antithyroid drug therapy among newly diagnosed Graves' patients was under 3 months. Overall study findings and caveats: It was peripheral blood alone, not thyroid tissue, that was studied.

Time point in this sample: newly diagnosed GD, antithyroid drugs for less than 3 months. Scientists built the TCR library using RNA that was extracted from PBMCs. The CDR3 is made up of 15 amino acids. The germline gives CDR1 MNHEY, CDR2 SVGEGT. V lost 2 bases to trimming and J lost 2 bases; unmatched junction nucleotides: 5. Construction of the TCR beta libraries employed iRepertoire HTBI primers in conjunction with Arm-PCR of CDR3 regions. TCRdb processed the multiplex PCR reads anew with MiXCR; each CDR3 protein has one entry. In the table there are roughly 420,000 distinct CDR3 sequences, less than 20% of which are singletons. Turning to this clonotype: Its cognate antigen is unknown.

The sample also formed part of further work on T cells in Graves' hyperthyroidism and ophthalmopathy. According to that study: The diagnostic basis comprised clinical symptoms, serum thyroxine and TRAb, thyroid ultrasound and orbital computed tomography. HTBI primers were the set used in a first-round RT-PCR of the TCR CDR3.

V gene TRBV6-2 or TRBV6-3 combines with J gene TRBJ1-2; 7 bases fit TRBD1. The specimen was peripheral blood mononuclear cells (PBMCs), collected at new diagnosis, from a patient treated with antithyroid drugs. The source of this sequence is a woman aged 30 to 39 with Graves disease. The CDR3 region has the DNA TGTGCCAGCAGTTACCTGGGACAGCCCAACTATGGCTACACCTTC. This sequence encodes CASSYLGQPNYGYTF.